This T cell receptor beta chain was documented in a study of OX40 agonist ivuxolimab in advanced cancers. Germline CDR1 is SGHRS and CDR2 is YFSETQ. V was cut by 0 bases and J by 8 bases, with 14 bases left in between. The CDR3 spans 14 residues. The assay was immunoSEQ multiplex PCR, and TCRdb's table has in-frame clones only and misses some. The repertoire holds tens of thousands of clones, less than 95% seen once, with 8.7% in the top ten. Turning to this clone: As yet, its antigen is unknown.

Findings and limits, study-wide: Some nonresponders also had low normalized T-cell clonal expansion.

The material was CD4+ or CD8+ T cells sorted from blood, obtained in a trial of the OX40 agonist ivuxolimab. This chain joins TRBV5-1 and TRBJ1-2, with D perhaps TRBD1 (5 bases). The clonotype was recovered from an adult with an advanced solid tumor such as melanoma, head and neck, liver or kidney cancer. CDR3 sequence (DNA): TGCGCCAGCAGCTTGGCCGGGGGTCTACGCGGCTACACCTTC. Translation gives CASSLAGGLRGYTF.